These 27 T cell receptor beta chains were all obtained from the same sample, sequenced in a study of technical replicates of blood from a few donors. TCRdb's copy holds only in-frame clones and misses some; the assay was immunoSEQ multiplex PCR. Of around 60,000 clones listed, 80% to 95% were seen once; the top ten hold about 4.4%. Source material: PBMCs. The receptor set was obtained from a human donor in good health. Some clones in this sample may be carry-over from other donors' samples.

The gene calls are TRBV19 and TRBJ2-7, with TRBD1 matching 9 bases. This CDR3 spans 14 amino acids. Trimming took 4 bases from V and 4 from J; bases not matched to a gene: 5. Germline V CDR1 and CDR2: LNHDA, SQIVND (reference sequence). CDR3 sequence: CASSRQGERYEQYF. CDR3 DNA: TGTGCCAGTAGTAGACAGGGGGAGAGGTACGAGCAGTACTTC.

This rearrangement joins TRBV9 to TRBJ2-1, with 9 bases aligning to TRBD1. With V trimmed by 0 bases and J by 0 bases, 10 bases remained unmatched. The germline gives CDR1 SGDLS, CDR2 YYNGEE. The CDR3 spans 19 residues. The CDR3 DNA sequence: TGTGCCAGCAGCGTAGGAACAGGGGGCTTAATTAGCTCCTACAATGAGCAGTTCTTC. Residues: CASSVGTGGLISSYNEQFF.

This sequence joins TRBV4-2 and TRBJ1-4; maybe TRBD1 (6 bases). Trimming removed 7 bases at V and 0 bases at J, with 9 bases between. CDR3 length equals 14 residues. Germline values: CDR1 LGHNA, CDR2 YNFKEQ. CDR3 sequence reads: CASTRGSTNEKLFF. The DNA for the CDR3 is TGTGCCAGCACCAGGGGTTCAACTAATGAAAAACTGTTTTTT.

This chain uses TRBV5-1 with TRBJ1-3; maybe TRBD1 (5 bases). This CDR3 has 15 residues. The germline gives CDR1 SGHRS, CDR2 YFSETQ. Trimming took off 4 bases at V and 2 bases at J, with 13 bases between the two ends. The CDR3 protein is CASSPGGMTGNTIYF. Here the CDR3 DNA reads TGCGCCAGCAGCCCCGGGGGTATGACTGGAAACACCATATATTTT.

This chain joins TRBV5-4 and TRBJ1-2; D ambiguous. The CDR3 runs 13 residues. From germline, CDR1 is SGHNT and CDR2 YYREEE (reference sequence). The V gene lost 2 bases and the J gene lost 2 bases, with 7 bases spanning the gap. In DNA form, the CDR3 reads TGTGCCAGCAGCTTAGAGAGCAACTATGGCTACACCTTC. It yields the protein CASSLESNYGYTF.

The V gene is TRBV15, the J gene TRBJ1-5, with D unresolved. From germline, CDR1 is LNHNV and CDR2 YYDKDF (reference sequence). There are 14 residues in the CDR3. Deletions cut 0 bases from V and 3 bases from J, with 6 bases between. The CDR3 region is CATSRDGFNQPQHF. The CDR3 region has the DNA TGTGCCACCAGCAGAGACGGTTTCAATCAGCCCCAGCATTTT.

This clone has more than one count but fewer than ten. The chain carries TRBV7-3 and TRBJ2-1; 13 bases fit TRBD2. This CDR3 contains 15 residues. Germline trimming cut 5 bases from V and 9 bases from J; bases unmatched to any gene: 7. CDR1 is SGHTA and CDR2 is FQGTGA in the germline V gene. CDR3 in DNA: TGTGCCAGCAGCCCTACTAGCGGGGGGGCCCCTGAGCAGTTCTTC. It specifies CASSPTSGGAPEQFF.

The V gene is TRBV7-2, the J gene TRBJ2-7, with D unclear. V was clipped by 5 bases and J by 3 bases, with 11 bases between them. The CDR3 runs to 13 residues. The germline gives CDR1 SGHTA, CDR2 FQGNSA. CDR3 sequence (DNA): TGTGCCAGCAGCCTCCCCTCGGGCTACGAGCAGTACTTC. Protein product: CASSLPSGYEQYF.

This rearrangement joins TRBV4-3 to TRBJ2-3; 10 nucleotides match TRBD2. V was clipped by 0 bases and J by 0 bases; unmatched bases: 9. Germline CDR1 LGHNA, CDR2 YSLEER. This CDR3 has 19 amino acids. DNA for the CDR3: TGCGCCAGCAGCCAAGATTGGGGGCGACTAGCGGGTAGCACAGATACGCAGTATTTT. It yields the protein CASSQDWGRLAGSTDTQYF.

CDR3 nucleotides: TGTGCCAGCACCAGGGGTGGGGGCCAACGTAATTCACCCCTCCACTTT. Translating gives CASTRGGGQRNSPLHF. J is TRBJ1-6 and V is TRBV7-2; tentatively, D is TRBD1 (6 bases). CDR1 is SGHTA and CDR2 is FQGNSA in the germline V gene. Trimming removed 7 bases from V and 6 bases from J, with 19 bases in between. The CDR3 consists of 16 residues.

The V and J genes are TRBV27 and TRBJ2-5; 11 bases agree with TRBD1. Germline lookup yields CDR1 MNHEY and CDR2 SMNVEV (reference sequence). CDR3 length equals 14 residues. With 8 bases clipped from V and 5 bases from J, the junction kept 7 bases outside the gene matches. CDR3 sequence (DNA): TGTGCCAGCGGCTGGGACAGGGGGTTTGAGACCCAGTACTTC. Translated, it gives CASGWDRGFETQYF.

A word on this clone: Other DNA sequences in the same sample also yield this CDR3. The chain carries TRBV5-1 and TRBJ1-6; TRBD1 is a possible D gene (6 bases). V gave up 2 bases and J gave up 8 bases, with 11 bases separating them. Germline V gene lookup returns CDR1 SGHRS and CDR2 YFSETQ. The CDR3 has 14 amino acids. This chain's CDR3 is CASSLSGGYSPLHF. The CDR3 DNA is TGCGCCAGCAGCTTATCGGGGGGCTATTCACCCCTCCACTTT.

The chain links TRBV7-3 to TRBJ2-3; 8 bases align to TRBD2. Per the germline V gene, CDR1 is SGHTA and CDR2 is FQGTGA. J was trimmed by 7 bases and V by 3 bases; bases with no gene match: 9. The CDR3 covers 15 residues. This chain's CDR3 is CASSFAGGGPNTQYF. CDR3 sequence (DNA): TGTGCCAGCAGCTTTGCGGGGGGAGGACCCAATACGCAGTATTTT.

This chain uses TRBV4-3 with TRBJ1-3, with unresolved D. V was cut by 0 bases and J by 0 bases, with 18 bases left in between. This CDR3 spans 19 amino acids. CDR1 LGHNA and CDR2 YSLEER come from the germline V gene. The CDR3 DNA follows: TGCGCCAGCAGCCAAGAAATCGGCGTGCGCGGAGGCTCTGGAAACACCATATATTTT. Translating gives CASSQEIGVRGGSGNTIYF.

The chain employs TRBV5-1 and TRBJ1-1; TRBD1 is a possible D gene (5 bases). CDR3 length equals 13 residues. V dropped 5 bases and J dropped 1 base, with 9 bases sitting between them. CDR1 and CDR2 from the germline V gene are SGHRS and YFSETQ. The CDR3 loop reads CASRVQENTEAFF. The CDR3 DNA reads as TGCGCCAGCAGGGTACAGGAGAACACTGAAGCTTTCTTT.

J is TRBJ2-2 and V is TRBV5-1; 8 nucleotides match TRBD1. The CDR3 runs 15 residues. Trimming took 4 bases from V and 1 from J; bases not matched to a gene: 3. Germline V gives CDR1 SGHRS, CDR2 YFSETQ. DNA of the CDR3: TGCGCCAGCAGCGGAGGGACAGGGAACACCGGGGAGCTGTTTTTT. It is translated as CASSGGTGNTGELFF.

The rearrangement uses TRBV28 and TRBJ1-2; 7 positions match TRBD1. There are 16 residues in the CDR3. The V gene's germline CDR1 is MDHEN and CDR2 SYDVKM. Trimming at V came to 3 bases and at J to 8 bases, leaving 15 bases not matched to a gene. The CDR3 loop reads CASSLSEGARKGGYTF. CDR3 sequence (DNA): TGTGCCAGCAGTTTGTCGGAGGGGGCCAGGAAAGGCGGCTACACCTTC.

In its sample, this clone was seen a few times. This chain connects TRBV5-1 to TRBJ1-1; a possible D gene is TRBD1 (6 bases). The germline V gene encodes CDR1 SGHRS and CDR2 YFSETQ. This CDR3 spans 14 amino acids. The V gene lost 6 bases and the J gene lost 3 bases, with 15 bases spanning the gap. CDR3 loop: CASNLAGADTEAFF. In DNA, the CDR3 is TGCGCCAGCAACCTAGCAGGGGCGGACACTGAAGCTTTCTTT.

The chain has TRBV30 and TRBJ2-5; 7 positions agree with TRBD2. CDR3 length: 14 amino acids. The V segment lost 2 bases and the J segment 2 bases; nucleotides outside the gene matches: 5. The germline CDR1 and CDR2 sequences are GTSNPN and SVGIG (reference sequence). CDR3 coding DNA: TGTGCCTGGAGTCTGGGAGGGACTCAAGAGACCCAGTACTTC. Protein product: CAWSLGGTQETQYF.

The gene calls are TRBV2 and TRBJ2-2; D uncertain. V was trimmed by 4 bases and J by 7 bases, leaving 13 bases between them. There are 14 residues in the CDR3. Germline V CDR1 and CDR2: SNHLY, FYNNEI. The CDR3 DNA sequence: TGTGCCAGCAGTGCGGAGCATGGTGGCGGGGAGCTGTTTTTT. Protein: CASSAEHGGGELFF.

The V and J genes are TRBV5-8 and TRBJ1-6; 7 bases line up with TRBD1. CDR3 size: 16 residues. The V and J ends lost 4 bases and 7 bases, in that order; junction bases with no gene match: 11. Germline loops: CDR1 SGHTS, CDR2 YDEGEE. Written as DNA, the CDR3 is TGTGCCAGCAGCCCTACGAGGAGGGGGCTGAATTCACCCCTCCACTTT. Protein sequence: CASSPTRRGLNSPLHF.

The V and J genes are TRBV6-1 and TRBJ2-7; 11 bases line up with TRBD2. CDR3 length: 15 residues. The germline V gene encodes CDR1 MNHNS and CDR2 SASEGT. The trim removed 4 bases at V and 4 bases at J, leaving 6 bases unmatched. DNA for the CDR3: TGTGCCAGCAGTGGAGCTAGCGGGAGGAGGTACGAGCAGTACTTC. It translates to CASSGASGRRYEQYF.

This rearrangement joins TRBV5-4 to TRBJ2-7, with 7 bases aligning to TRBD2. The germline V gene has CDR1 SGHNT and CDR2 YYREEE (reference sequence). The CDR3 covers 14 residues. The V segment lost 4 bases and the J segment 0 bases; nucleotides outside the gene matches: 4. In DNA, the CDR3 is TGTGCCAGCAGCGGAGCGGGGCGCTCCTACGAGCAGTACTTC. Protein product: CASSGAGRSYEQYF.

This sequence joins TRBV7-5 and TRBJ1-5; the D call of TRBD1 is as the table states it, not checked on the DNA. TRBV7-5 is labeled a pseudogene. The CDR3 sequence is 15 residues long. The CDR3 is CVRSLGTGICEPQHF. DNA for the CDR3: TGTGTCAGAAGCTTAGGGACAGGGATTTGTGAGCCCCAGCATTTT.

The J gene is TRBJ2-3, the V gene TRBV30; possibly TRBD2 for D (5 bases). Germline CDR1 GTSNPN, CDR2 SVGIG (reference sequence). The V and J ends lost 2 bases and 2 bases respectively, with 11 bases between them. The CDR3 is 14 amino acids. This CDR3 reads CAWSMSGFTDTQYF. CDR3 nucleotides: TGTGCCTGGAGTATGAGCGGCTTCACAGATACGCAGTATTTT.

The chain joins TRBV7-9 to TRBJ2-1; TRBD2 matches 8 bases. The CDR3 contains 16 residues. Trimming cost V 3 bases and J 8 bases; bases outside gene matches: 12. Germline V gene data show CDR1 as SEHNR and CDR2 as FQNEAQ (reference sequence). Here the CDR3 reads CASSLSGTSGGDEQFF. CDR3 nucleotides: TGTGCCAGCAGCTTGTCCGGGACTAGTGGGGGGGATGAGCAGTTCTTC.

The chain has TRBV6-6 and TRBJ1-2; a weak D match, TRBD1 (6 bases). V lost 0 bases and J lost 2, with 10 bases in between. This CDR3 contains 15 residues. Germline assignment: CDR1 MNHNY and CDR2 SVGAGI (reference sequence). The CDR3 nucleotides are TGTGCCAGCAGTTACTCGGGGGCAGGGAACTATGGCTACACCTTC. It codes for CASSYSGAGNYGYTF.